This T cell receptor (beta chain) stems from a study of graft-versus-host responses after intestinal transplantation. Study context: Multivisceral, liver-intestinal, or isolated intestinal transplants were performed in recipients. Every one of the recipients received anti-thymocyte globulin induction and afterwards took tacrolimus and steroids for roughly 3 years.

This CDR3 comprises 17 residues. CDR1 and CDR2 (germline): MGHRA, YSYEKL. The J segment lost 0 bases and the V segment lost 3 bases, leaving 4 bases of the junction unmatched. With respect to this clone: Its antigen is currently unknown.

Measured with immunoSEQ multiplex PCR; TCRdb has only the in-frame clones, and not every one. The table has around 30,000 clones, around four fifths seen once. Whole-study findings and limits: An association linked early post-transplant HvG declines with peak circulating GvH clone levels. Present in recipient marrow, GvH clones included some that appeared first in ileum or blood.

The V call is TRBV4-1, the J call TRBJ2-1; 11 bases agree with TRBD2. The specimen comprised PBMCs, sampled around 28 days after intestinal transplant. The clonotype was recovered from a human patient who received an intestinal transplant, so some T cells may come from the graft donor. CDR3: CASSHLLAGASYNEQFF. Here the CDR3 DNA reads TGCGCCAGCAGCCACCTACTAGCGGGGGCCTCCTACAATGAGCAGTTCTTC.